The 27 T cell receptor beta chains below were found in one sample sequenced in a study of blood T cell repertoires in COVID-19. Assay: immunoSEQ multiplex PCR; the TCRdb copy retains only in-frame clones and omits some. Of some 530,000 clones in the sample, 70% to 90% are singletons; the top ten hold about 3%. Sequencing was done on a sample of peripheral blood. The receptors come from a human donor in a cohort sampled during active COVID-19.

The J gene is TRBJ2-5, the V gene TRBV14; possible D gene TRBD1, 5 bases. The CDR3 has 16 amino acids. The germline V and J ends were trimmed by 0 bases and 0 bases, with 11 bases remaining between them. Germline CDR1 and CDR2: SGHDN and FVKESK. CDR3 DNA: TGTGCCAGCAGCCAAGATGGACATAAGTACCAAGAGACCCAGTACTTC. Translating gives CASSQDGHKYQETQYF.

V and J are TRBV24-1 and TRBJ2-2; TRBD1 is a possible D gene (6 bases). From germline, CDR1 is KGHDR and CDR2 SFDVKD. The length of the CDR3 is 14 residues. The ends were cut back, 3 bases at V and 7 bases at J, with 11 bases in the middle. The CDR3 bases are TGTGCCACCAGTGATGTGCAGGGGATCGGGGAGCTGTTTTTT. It codes for CATSDVQGIGELFF.

This clone was detected only a few times. The chain is built from TRBV30 and TRBJ2-7; maybe TRBD2 (6 bases). The CDR3 loop spans 15 amino acids. The V and J ends lost 1 base and 7 bases respectively, with 20 bases between them. The germline CDR1 and CDR2 sequences are GTSNPN and SVGIG (reference sequence). The CDR3, as DNA: TGTGCCTGGAGTGGGCCGGGGGTTAGTATGAGTGAGCAGTACTTC. Its protein product is CAWSGPGVSMSEQYF.

V usage is TRBV3-1 (or the pseudogene TRBV3-2) and J usage is TRBJ1-1; D ambiguous. The CDR3 is 14 residues long. Between the trimmed V and J ends, which lost 1 base and 1 base, there was a span of 7 bases. Germline lookup yields CDR1 LGHDT and CDR2 YNNKEL (reference sequence). CDR3 coding DNA: TGTGCCAGCAGCCAAGGTTGGCAGAACACTGAAGCTTTCTTT. Translating gives CASSQGWQNTEAFF.

The rearrangement joins TRBV18 to TRBJ2-3; D possibly corresponds to TRBD2 (7 bases). The V end lost 3 bases, the J end lost 2 bases, and 30 bases lay between the germline ends. The germline gives CDR1 KGHSH, CDR2 LQKENI. The CDR3 is 21 residues long. The CDR3 bases are TGTGCCAGCTCACCTCGCGAGGGGGTAACCCCTGGCGGGAGAATCACAGATACGCAGTATTTT. It yields the protein CASSPREGVTPGGRITDTQYF.

The chain joins TRBV19 to TRBJ2-7; 8 bases align to TRBD1. With V trimmed by 11 bases and J by 0 bases, 6 bases remained unmatched. CDR1 and CDR2 from the germline V gene are LNHDA and SQIVND (reference sequence). The CDR3 consists of 13 residues. The CDR3 DNA sequence: TGTGCCTCCAGGGGACAGGCCTCCTACGAGCAGTACTTC. It yields the protein CASRGQASYEQYF.

On this clone: A read error may account for a junction end that differs from germline. Written as DNA, the CDR3 is TGTGCCAGTAGCCTTACTAGCGGGAGGGACTACGAGCAGTACTTC. Protein sequence: CASSLTSGRDYEQYF. This chain uses TRBV4-2 with TRBJ2-7, with 13 bases that match TRBD2. The CDR3 length is 15 residues. Germline CDR1 and CDR2: LGHNA and YNFKEQ.

The chain couples TRBV2 to TRBJ2-5; TRBD2 agrees at 7 bases. The CDR3 is 14 amino acids. The J segment lost 3 bases and the V segment lost 2 bases, leaving 3 bases of the junction unmatched. Germline loops: CDR1 SNHLY, CDR2 FYNNEI. The CDR3 nucleotides are TGTGCCAGCAGTGAATTTCGGGGGGAAGAGACCCAGTACTTC. It codes for CASSEFRGEETQYF.

This clone was recorded only once. The chain is built from TRBV9 and TRBJ1-1; 11 bases line up with TRBD1. J lost 5 bases, V lost 3 bases, and 9 bases had no gene match. This CDR3 contains 16 residues. Germline CDR1 and CDR2: SGDLS and YYNGEE. CDR3 loop: CASSATIGQGATEAFF. In DNA, the CDR3 is TGTGCCAGCAGCGCGACAATAGGACAGGGGGCGACTGAAGCTTTCTTT.

The chain employs TRBV10-3 and TRBJ2-2, with TRBD1 matching over 8 bases. J gave up 1 base and V 2 bases, and 12 bases lay outside the gene matches. In germline, CDR1 is ENHRY, CDR2 SYGVKD. CDR3 size: 19 residues. This CDR3 is CAISEPGTGLSLNTGELFF. CDR3 sequence (DNA): TGTGCCATCAGTGAGCCGGGGACAGGCTTAAGCCTGAACACCGGGGAGCTGTTTTTT.

The chain carries TRBV19 and TRBJ1-2; D perhaps matches TRBD1 (5 bases). Trimming stripped 3 bases from V and 6 bases from J, with 14 bases between. CDR3 length: 14 amino acids. Per germline, CDR1 LNHDA and CDR2 SQIVND (reference sequence). CDR3 coding DNA: TGTGCCAGTAGTATTTTGGGTGAAGGGGATGGCTACACCTTC. It yields the protein CASSILGEGDGYTF.

V and J are TRBV5-1 and TRBJ2-3; the match to TRBD1 covers 8 bases. Germline trimming cut 4 bases from V and 6 bases from J; bases unmatched to any gene: 13. The CDR3 runs to 16 residues. Germline CDR1 is SGHRS and CDR2 is YFSETQ. This chain's CDR3 is CASSVGTGKAGDTQYF. The CDR3 bases are TGCGCCAGCAGCGTCGGGACAGGCAAAGCTGGGGATACGCAGTATTTT.

The chain is built from TRBV5-4 and TRBJ2-5, with TRBD2 matching over 9 bases. The CDR3 loop spans 16 amino acids. Looked up from germline, CDR1 is SGHNT and CDR2 is YYREEE (reference sequence). V trimming: 4 bases; J trimming: 5 bases; junction bases outside the gene matches: 12. This chain's CDR3 is CASSIDRAAGGETQYF. The CDR3 DNA sequence: TGTGCCAGCAGCATAGACAGGGCCGCGGGGGGGGAGACCCAGTACTTC.

The rearrangement uses TRBV5-1 and TRBJ1-5, with TRBD1 matching 10 bases. CDR1 and CDR2 (germline): SGHRS, YFSETQ. The length of the CDR3 is 16 residues. V was clipped by 4 bases and J by 3 bases; unmatched bases: 7. The CDR3, as DNA: TGCGCCAGCAGCCCTGGGACAGGGGCCGTCAATCAGCCCCAGCATTTT. This codes for CASSPGTGAVNQPQHF.

This clone appeared once. The chain is built from TRBV6-5 and TRBJ1-3; 10 bases are shared with TRBD1. This CDR3 contains 13 residues. CDR1 MNHEY and CDR2 SVGAGI come from the germline V gene. The V segment lost 4 bases and the J segment 10 bases; nucleotides outside the gene matches: 4. The CDR3 loop is CASSSGTGETIYF. The CDR3, as DNA: TGTGCCAGCAGTTCCGGGACAGGGGAAACCATATATTTT.

This clone occurred a few times. The rearrangement links TRBV18 to TRBJ2-7; the match to TRBD1 covers 9 bases. The CDR3 runs to 13 residues. Germline-derived CDR1 and CDR2 are KGHSH and LQKENI. V was pared by 3 bases and J by 5 bases, with 2 bases of the junction left unmatched. In nucleotides, the CDR3 is TGTGCCAGCTCACCTAACAGGGGGCACGAGCAGTACTTC. As protein: CASSPNRGHEQYF. The full variable domain, with the rest looked up from reference TRBV18 and TRBJ2-7, is NAGVMQNPRHLVRRRGQEARLRCSPMKGHSHVYWYRQLPEEGLKFMVYLQKENIIDESGMPKERFSAEFPKEGPSILRIQQVVRGDSAAYFCASSPNRGHEQYFGPGTRLTVT.

J is TRBJ2-6 and V is TRBV30, with D possibly TRBD1 on 6 matching bases. Trimming took off 3 bases at V and 0 bases at J, with 12 bases between the two ends. The CDR3 loop spans 16 amino acids. Germline V CDR1 and CDR2: GTSNPN, SVGIG (reference sequence). The CDR3 is CAWRDSLFSGANVLTF. The CDR3 DNA is TGTGCCTGGAGGGACAGCCTTTTCTCTGGGGCCAACGTCCTGACTTTC.

This clone was recorded a few times. V is TRBV7-3 and J is TRBJ2-3; D perhaps matches TRBD2 (6 bases). The CDR3 is 15 residues long. Germline V gene lookup returns CDR1 SGHTA and CDR2 FQGTGA. The V end lost 5 bases, the J end lost 6 bases, and 18 bases lay between the germline ends. The CDR3 protein is CASSVGTRGRDTQYF. CDR3 nucleotide sequence: TGTGCCAGCAGCGTCGGGACTCGTGGACGGGATACGCAGTATTTT. Full variable domain (outside the CDR3, taken from reference TRBV7-3 and TRBJ2-3): GAGVSQTPSNKVTEKGKYVELRCDPISGHTALYWYRQSLGQGPEFLIYFQGTGAADDSGLPNDRFFAVRPEGSVSTLKIQRTERGDSAVYLCASSVGTRGRDTQYFGPGTRLTVL.

As regards this clone: The sample contains more than one DNA sequence encoding this CDR3. The chain carries TRBV29-1 and TRBJ1-1; 9 bases map to TRBD1. Germline trimming cut 6 bases from V and 4 bases from J; bases unmatched to any gene: 3. The CDR3 sequence is 12 residues long. CDR1 SQVTM and CDR2 ANQGSEA come from the germline V gene. The CDR3 DNA reads TGCAGCGTGGGACAGGGAGGCACTGAAGCTTTCTTT. It yields the protein CSVGQGGTEAFF.

This clone was seen more than once but under ten times. The genes are TRBV15 and TRBJ1-5; D remains unclear. This CDR3 spans 17 amino acids. In germline, CDR1 is LNHNV, CDR2 YYDKDF (reference sequence). V gave up 1 base and J gave up 0 bases, with 13 bases separating them. CDR3 sequence (DNA): TGTGCCACCAGCAGAGCAGTAGGAGGGAATAGCAATCAGCCCCAGCATTTT. Protein product: CATSRAVGGNSNQPQHF.

V usage is TRBV3-1 (or the pseudogene TRBV3-2) and J usage is TRBJ2-1; D is ambiguous. The CDR3 totals 13 residues. Trimming pared 0 bases from V and 10 bases from J, leaving 10 bases between. Germline V gene sequence: CDR1 LGHDT, CDR2 YNNKEL (reference sequence). CDR3 bases: TGTGCCAGCAGCCAAGAGTACTTCAGGGAGCAGTTCTTC. Protein product: CASSQEYFREQFF.

The rearrangement joins TRBV3-1 (or the pseudogene TRBV3-2) to TRBJ2-1; perhaps TRBD2 as D (6 bases). From germline, CDR1 is LGHDT and CDR2 YNNKEL (reference sequence). V lost 5 bases and J lost 6, with 11 bases in between. The CDR3 is 13 residues long. The CDR3 DNA is TGTGCCAGCAGCGGAGGGGTCCTCAATGAGCAGTTCTTC. Its translation: CASSGGVLNEQFF.

The chain combines TRBV18 with TRBJ2-1; D uncertain. Germline V gives CDR1 KGHSH, CDR2 LQKENI. V lost 0 bases and J 6 bases, leaving 6 bases between the germline ends. This CDR3 has 13 amino acids. This CDR3 reads CASSPPGSNEQFF. In DNA, the CDR3 is TGTGCCAGCTCACCACCGGGCTCCAATGAGCAGTTCTTC.

This chain uses TRBV5-4 with TRBJ2-1, with D possibly being TRBD2 (5 bases). Germline V gene lookup returns CDR1 SGHNT and CDR2 YYREEE (reference sequence). Deletions cut 5 bases from V and 0 bases from J, with 12 bases between. The CDR3 sequence is 15 residues long. DNA of the CDR3: TGTGCCAGCAGGTGGACGGGAAGCTCCTACAATGAGCAGTTCTTC. As protein: CASRWTGSSYNEQFF.

The chain uses TRBV6-1 and TRBJ2-5, with 7 positions matching TRBD1. Germline CDR1 is MNHNS and CDR2 is SASEGT. V shed 3 bases and J 3 bases; nucleotides not matched to a gene: 1. The CDR3 covers 13 residues. The CDR3 DNA reads TGTGCCAGCAGTGACAGGGGGAAAGAGACCCAGTACTTC. Its translation is CASSDRGKETQYF.

This rearrangement joins TRBV15 to TRBJ2-7, with 7 bases that match TRBD1. After removal of 2 bases from V and 9 bases from J, the junction contained 10 bases not matched to a gene. This CDR3 comprises 14 residues. Germline V gene data show CDR1 as LNHNV and CDR2 as YYDKDF (reference sequence). The CDR3, as DNA: TGTGCCACCAGCAGATATACAGGGGATTCCGTGCAGTACTTC. Protein: CATSRYTGDSVQYF.

The chain couples TRBV5-3 to TRBJ1-2; 9 nucleotides align to TRBD1. TRBV5-3 is identified as an open reading frame with a role that is uncertain. The J segment lost 8 bases and the V segment lost 4 bases, leaving 15 bases of the junction unmatched. This CDR3 contains 16 residues. CDR3 protein: CARSPHRLQGANGYTF. The DNA for the CDR3 is TGTGCCAGAAGCCCGCACAGATTACAGGGGGCTAACGGCTACACCTTC.